This TCR beta chain comes out of a study of shared clonotypes between healthy human individuals. Regarding the study as a whole: Clonotype sharing across a few donors was observed for about 4.8% of naive CD4 clonotypes. Relative to memory subsets, naive subsets generally showed larger estimated richness. Sampling included only blood; tissue repertoires likely differ.

This CDR3 contains 16 residues. V was clipped by 3 bases and J by 8 bases; unmatched bases: 11. Germline CDR1 reads SGDLS; CDR2 reads YYNGEE. A word on this clone: Antigen: not known.

Authors' data handling: Quality scores were absent from the junction-only immunoSEQ sequences, so filtering differed. The data were produced by immunoSEQ multiplex PCR, yet TCRdb's version contains in-frame clones alone and is incomplete. V and J calls and clone size come straight from that table; D and trimming were deduced from the DNA. The sample includes around 2.3 million clones, 95% of them seen just once. Sequenced material: naive CD4+ T cells sorted from blood. Stated subset: CD45RA+ positively selected. This sequence was found in a man aged 18 to 30 in good health. The chain combines TRBV9 with TRBJ2-1; TRBD2 aligns across 10 bases. The CDR3 nucleotides are TGTGCCAGCAGCGCAGATGCTAGCGGGAGTTTCTATGAGCAGTTCTTC. It translates to CASSADASGSFYEQFF.